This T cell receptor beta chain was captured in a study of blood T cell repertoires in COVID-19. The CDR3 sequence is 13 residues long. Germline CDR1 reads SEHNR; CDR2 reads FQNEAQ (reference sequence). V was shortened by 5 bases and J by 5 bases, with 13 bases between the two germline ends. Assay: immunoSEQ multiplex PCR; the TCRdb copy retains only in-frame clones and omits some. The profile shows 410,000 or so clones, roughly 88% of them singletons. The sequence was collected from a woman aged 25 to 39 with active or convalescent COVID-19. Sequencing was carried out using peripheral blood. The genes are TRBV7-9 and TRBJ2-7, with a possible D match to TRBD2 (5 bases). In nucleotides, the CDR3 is TGTGCCAGCAGCCCTACGGGAAGGAACGAGCAGTACTTC. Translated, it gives CASSPTGRNEQYF.